One and the same sample provided the 13 T cell receptor beta chains below, sequenced in a study of OX40 agonist ivuxolimab in advanced cancers. Here immunoSEQ multiplex PCR was the method, and the copy in TCRdb shows in-frame clones only, minus some. The sample records 31,000 or so clones, more than 80% being singletons. The source material was CD4+ or CD8+ T cells sorted from blood, sampled in a trial of the OX40 agonist ivuxolimab. All receptors derive from an adult with an advanced solid tumor such as melanoma, head and neck, liver or kidney cancer.

V gene TRBV2 combines with J gene TRBJ1-1, with 8 nucleotides matching TRBD1. The CDR3 has 13 amino acids. The V and J ends lost 10 bases and 6 bases, in that order; junction bases with no gene match: 10. Germline-derived CDR1 and CDR2 are SNHLY and FYNNEI. CDR3 in DNA: TGTGCCACTCTCAGGGGGCGAACGGCTGAAGCTTTCTTT. Amino acids: CATLRGRTAEAFF.

The chain has TRBV7-3 and TRBJ1-6; 7 nucleotides match TRBD1. With 3 bases clipped from V and 7 bases from J, the junction kept 0 bases outside the gene matches. This CDR3 has 13 amino acids. The V gene's germline CDR1 is SGHTA and CDR2 FQGTGA. For the CDR3, the DNA is TGTGCCAGCAGCTTGACAGGGAATTCACCCCTCCACTTT. Amino acid sequence: CASSLTGNSPLHF.

This rearrangement joins TRBV6-5 to TRBJ1-1, with D perhaps matching TRBD1 (6 bases). With 3 bases removed from V and 1 base from J, the gap between germline ends came to 12 bases. CDR1 and CDR2 from the germline V gene are MNHEY and SVGAGI. The CDR3 contains 15 residues. The CDR3 coding sequence is TGTGCCAGCAGTTATCGACAGGTCTCGAACACTGAAGCTTTCTTT. Translated, it gives CASSYRQVSNTEAFF.

Of note for this clone: This sample also contains other DNA sequences that code for the same CDR3. V usage is TRBV28 and J usage is TRBJ1-3; D is ambiguous. The CDR3 runs to 12 residues. CDR1 is MDHEN and CDR2 is SYDVKM in the germline V gene. V lost 3 bases and J 4 bases, leaving 4 bases between the germline ends. The CDR3 here is CASSFPGNTIYF. CDR3 DNA: TGTGCCAGCAGTTTTCCCGGAAACACCATATATTTT.

The chain joins TRBV7-2 to TRBJ1-1; the D is unclear. Germline V CDR1 and CDR2: SGHTA, FQGNSA. CDR3 length equals 13 residues. V was clipped by 5 bases and J by 8 bases, with 15 bases between them. The CDR3 DNA is TGTGCCAGCAGCCCCCGCAGGAGAGACGAAGCTTTCTTT. Its protein is CASSPRRRDEAFF.

This clone showed up just a few times. CDR3 in DNA: TGTGCCAGCGAGTTTACAGAGAATTCACCCCTCCACTTT. Translated, it gives CASEFTENSPLHF. J is TRBJ1-6 and V is TRBV2; no reliable D call. Germline V gene sequence: CDR1 SNHLY, CDR2 FYNNEI. CDR3 length: 13 residues. Trimming removed 8 bases from V and 7 bases from J, with 12 bases in between.

The rearrangement uses TRBV5-1 and TRBJ2-3; TRBD1 aligns across 9 bases. This CDR3 contains 14 residues. The V gene end was trimmed by 7 bases and the J gene end by 6 bases; junction bases not matched to a gene: 9. The germline V gene has CDR1 SGHRS and CDR2 YFSETQ. CDR3 loop: CASAPGQGGDTQYF. CDR3 in DNA: TGCGCCAGCGCCCCGGGACAGGGAGGTGATACGCAGTATTTT.

This chain links TRBV7-3 with TRBJ1-3; the match to TRBD1 covers 11 bases. The CDR3 has 15 residues. Germline V gene data show CDR1 as SGHTA and CDR2 as FQGTGA. J was trimmed by 8 bases and V by 2 bases; bases with no gene match: 5. CDR3 in DNA: TGTGCCAGCAGCTTAGAAGGGACAGGGGGGCACACCATATATTTT. Translating it yields CASSLEGTGGHTIYF.

The chain is built from TRBV19 and TRBJ2-1; D is uncertain. The V gene lost 8 bases and the J gene lost 1 base, with 18 bases spanning the gap. The CDR3 is 16 residues long. The germline V gene has CDR1 LNHDA and CDR2 SQIVND (reference sequence). CDR3 sequence reads: CASSHSVTDSYNEQFF. Here the CDR3 DNA reads TGTGCCAGTTCCCACTCGGTGACGGATTCCTACAATGAGCAGTTCTTC.

The rearrangement uses TRBV7-6 and TRBJ2-3, with 9 bases lining up with TRBD2. This CDR3 has 16 amino acids. V gave up 1 base and J gave up 4 bases; unmatched junction bases: 6. Germline V lookup: CDR1 SGHVS, CDR2 FNYEAQ. The CDR3 region has the DNA TGTGCCAGCAGCTTAGAAGCGGGGGGAAGGTCAGATACGCAGTATTTT. Amino acids: CASSLEAGGRSDTQYF.

This sequence joins TRBV6-1 and TRBJ2-7; tentatively, D is TRBD1 or TRBD2 (5 bases each). There are 15 residues in the CDR3. Germline V gene sequence: CDR1 MNHNS, CDR2 SASEGT. V was cut by 1 base and J by 6 bases, with 16 bases left in between. CDR3: CASSEGGSGSGEQYF. Here the CDR3 DNA reads TGTGCCAGCAGTGAAGGGGGGTCGGGGTCGGGCGAGCAGTACTTC.

The CDR3 region has the DNA TGTGCCAGCTCTCGGGACTTCGCCTCCTTTCAGCCCCAGCATTTT. The encoded protein is CASSRDFASFQPQHF. This chain links TRBV18 with TRBJ1-5, with D maybe TRBD1 (5 bases). V was trimmed by 6 bases and J by 6 bases, leaving 18 bases between them. Germline-derived CDR1 and CDR2 are KGHSH and LQKENI. The length of the CDR3 is 15 residues.

The gene calls are TRBV14 and TRBJ1-1, with D possibly being TRBD1 (6 bases). The CDR3 consists of 15 residues. V lost 6 bases and J 2 bases, leaving 16 bases between the germline ends. Germline lookup yields CDR1 SGHDN and CDR2 FVKESK. The CDR3 sequence: CASSPPGTPNTEAFF. CDR3 sequence (DNA): TGTGCCAGCAGTCCCCCGGGGACACCTAACACTGAAGCTTTCTTT.